This TCR beta chain was sequenced during a study of blood T cells in healthy people across ages. Comment on this clonotype: Its antigen is not known.

Study-level results: Relative to aged donors, long-lived donors carried more naive CD4+ cells and displayed higher diversity. It was found that TCR beta diversity correlated strongly with the percentage of naive T cells.

Healthy Caucasians from Russia aged about 6 to 100 served as donors. Every participating donor contributed 8.5 to 10 milliliters of peripheral blood through a draw. Per the germline V gene, CDR1 is ENHRY and CDR2 is SYGVKD. The CDR3 is 15 amino acids. V lost 0 bases and J 10 bases, leaving 16 bases between the germline ends. The authors ran a second PCR of about 7 to 11 cycles using a sample-barcoded 5' primer and a J-beta primer mix. One entry per CDR3 protein, called by TCRdb with MiXCR from the 5' RACE reads. The sample yields over a million distinct CDR3 sequences, 40% to 45% seen once. The receptor was derived from a woman aged 18 to 35 in good health. The gene calls are TRBV10-3 and TRBJ2-1; D gene uncertain. The material sequenced was blood. The chain's CDR3 is CAISESKLTAAEQFF. In DNA, the CDR3 is TGTGCCATCAGTGAGTCGAAGCTGACGGCGGCAGAGCAGTTCTTC.